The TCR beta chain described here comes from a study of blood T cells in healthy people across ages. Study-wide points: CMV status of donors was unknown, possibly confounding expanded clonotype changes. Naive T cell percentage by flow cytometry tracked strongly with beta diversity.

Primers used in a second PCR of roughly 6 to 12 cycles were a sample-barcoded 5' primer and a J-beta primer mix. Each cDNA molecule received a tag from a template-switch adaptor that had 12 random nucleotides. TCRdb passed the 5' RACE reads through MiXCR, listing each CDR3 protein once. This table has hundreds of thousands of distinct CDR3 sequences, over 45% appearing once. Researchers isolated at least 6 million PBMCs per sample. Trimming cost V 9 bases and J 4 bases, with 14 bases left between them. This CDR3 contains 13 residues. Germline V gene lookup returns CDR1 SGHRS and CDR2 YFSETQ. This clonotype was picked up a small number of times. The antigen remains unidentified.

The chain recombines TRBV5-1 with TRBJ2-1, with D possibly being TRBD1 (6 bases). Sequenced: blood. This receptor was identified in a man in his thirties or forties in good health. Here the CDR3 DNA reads TGCGCCACCGCGGACAGTGGGTACAATGAGCAGTTCTTC. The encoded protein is CATADSGYNEQFF.